A single sample is the source of the 2 T cell receptor beta chains below, sequenced in a study of blood T cell repertoires in COVID-19. Clones were sequenced by immunoSEQ multiplex PCR, and TCRdb holds only the in-frame ones, with some missing. The table lists 200,000 or so clones, less than 90% of them singletons. The sample consisted of peripheral blood. Source of these receptors: a woman of 80 years or more with COVID-19, enrolled during active disease.

The gene calls are TRBV4-1 and TRBJ2-3; 8 bases match TRBD1. After removal of 5 bases from V and 3 bases from J, the junction contained 10 bases not matched to a gene. The CDR3 covers 16 residues. Germline V CDR1 and CDR2: MGHRA, YSYEKL. The CDR3 nucleotides read TGCGCCAGCAGCTCAATAGGACAGGGAAGGACAGATACGCAGTATTTT. Encoded protein: CASSSIGQGRTDTQYF.

The V and J genes are TRBV12-3 or TRBV12-4 and TRBJ2-7; no clear D gene. Between the trimmed V and J ends, which lost 4 bases and 3 bases, there was a span of 10 bases. CDR3 length: 13 amino acids. CDR3 sequence reads: CASSSSGGYEQYV. The CDR3 DNA reads TGTGCCAGCAGTTCCTCCGGTGGCTACGAGCAGTACGTC.